This T cell receptor beta chain was sequenced during a study of blood T cell repertoires in COVID-19. V lost 7 bases, J lost 2 bases, and 6 bases stayed unmatched. CDR3 size: 15 residues. CDR1 and CDR2 (germline): MNHEY, SMNVEV (reference sequence). Residents of 20 to 25 US areas, aged roughly 18 to 89 years, made up the participants. Repertoires were generated with immunoSEQ multiplex PCR, while TCRdb's copy carries only in-frame clones and drops some. The sample has fewer than 350,000 clones, 88% seen once. Sequenced sample: PBMCs or T cells enriched from blood (not recorded which). The sequence was collected from a woman aged 60 to 75 in a cohort exposed to, infected with or recovered from COVID-19 (not recorded which). This chain links TRBV27 with TRBJ2-2; 8 nucleotides agree with TRBD2. The DNA of the CDR3 is TGTGCCAGCAAGGAACTAGCGGTTAACACCGGGGAGCTGTTTTTT. The encoded protein is CASKELAVNTGELFF.